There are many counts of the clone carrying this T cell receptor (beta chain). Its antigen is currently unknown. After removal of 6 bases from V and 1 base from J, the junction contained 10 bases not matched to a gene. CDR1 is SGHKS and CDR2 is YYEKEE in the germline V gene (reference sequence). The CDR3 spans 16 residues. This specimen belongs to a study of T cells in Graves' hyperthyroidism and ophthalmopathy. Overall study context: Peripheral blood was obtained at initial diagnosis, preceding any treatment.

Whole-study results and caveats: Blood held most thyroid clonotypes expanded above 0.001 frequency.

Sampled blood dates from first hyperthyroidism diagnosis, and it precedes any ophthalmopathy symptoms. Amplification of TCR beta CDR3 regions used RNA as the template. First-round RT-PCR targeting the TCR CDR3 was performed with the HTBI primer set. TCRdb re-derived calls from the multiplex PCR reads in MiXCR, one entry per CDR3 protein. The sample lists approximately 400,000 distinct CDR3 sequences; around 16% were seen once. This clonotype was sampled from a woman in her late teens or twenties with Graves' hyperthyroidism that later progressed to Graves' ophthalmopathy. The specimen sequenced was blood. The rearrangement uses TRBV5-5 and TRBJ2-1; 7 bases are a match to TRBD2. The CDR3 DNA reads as TGTGCCAGCAAATCAGGGCTAGCGGCTTCCTACAATGAGCAGTTCTTC. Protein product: CASKSGLAASYNEQFF.